Below, 16 T cell receptor beta chains from the same sample are listed, as sequenced in a study of B cell selection in AIRE deficiency. Sorting defined conventional CD4 T cells as CD4+CD127+. Produced via immunoSEQ multiplex PCR; TCRdb's table is partial and in-frame only. Seen here are some 23,000 clones, about 98% observed once, and the top ten hold under 0.2%. Material: conventional CD4+ T cells sorted from PBMCs. Receptors were obtained from a human donor with AIRE deficiency.

V and J are TRBV7-3 and TRBJ1-2; no reliable D call. The V and J ends lost 5 bases and 4 bases respectively, with 11 bases between them. Germline CDR1 and CDR2: SGHTA and FQGTGA. CDR3 size: 13 residues. The CDR3, as DNA: TGTGCCAGCAGCCCCACAAAGGGCTATGGCTACACCTTC. It specifies CASSPTKGYGYTF.

V gene TRBV25-1 combines with J gene TRBJ2-1; 9 nucleotides agree with TRBD2. Germline V gene lookup returns CDR1 MGHDK and CDR2 SYGVNS. The CDR3 is 15 amino acids. The V gene end was trimmed by 3 bases and the J gene end by 8 bases; junction bases not matched to a gene: 8. DNA of the CDR3: TGTGCCAGCAGTGAGACTAGCGGCACAGGTCATGAGCAGTTCTTC. This gives the protein CASSETSGTGHEQFF.

This sequence joins TRBV5-4 and TRBJ2-1, with 7 bases lining up with TRBD2. CDR1 and CDR2 (germline): SGHNT, YYREEE (reference sequence). The CDR3 runs to 14 residues. J was trimmed by 4 bases and V by 4 bases; bases with no gene match: 5. The CDR3: CASSRWGGYNEQFF. In DNA, the CDR3 is TGTGCCAGCAGCCGCTGGGGGGGTTACAATGAGCAGTTCTTC.

This chain uses TRBV10-3 with TRBJ2-1; D is perhaps TRBD1 (6 bases). From germline, CDR1 is ENHRY and CDR2 SYGVKD. The CDR3 loop spans 15 amino acids. Trimming pared 0 bases from V and 8 bases from J, leaving 14 bases between. The CDR3 DNA reads TGTGCCATCAGTGAGTCGGCACAGGGAAGGGATGAGCAGTTCTTC. Residues: CAISESAQGRDEQFF.

The CDR3 here is CASSSGLAGGPGEQYF. The CDR3 bases are TGTGCCAGCAGCTCCGGACTAGCGGGAGGGCCAGGCGAGCAGTACTTC. The rearrangement uses TRBV7-2 and TRBJ2-7, with TRBD2 matching 15 bases. Losses at the gene ends were 4 bases for V and 6 bases for J; bases not matched to a gene: 7. CDR1 is SGHTA, CDR2 FQGNSA, per germline. The CDR3 extends over 16 amino acids.

The chain has TRBV9 and TRBJ2-1; either TRBD1 or TRBD2 may fit D (5 bases each). Germline CDR1 and CDR2: SGDLS and YYNGEE. The CDR3 covers 16 residues. With 4 bases removed from V and 8 bases from J, the gap between germline ends came to 22 bases. The CDR3 nucleotides are TGTGCCAGCAGCTTGGGACCGTTGGCTATAGGCGATGAGCAGTTCTTC. This translates into CASSLGPLAIGDEQFF.

The gene calls are TRBV6-5 and TRBJ1-2; 7 bases map to TRBD1. After removal of 6 bases from V and 0 bases from J, the junction contained 7 bases not matched to a gene. Germline V gene lookup returns CDR1 MNHEY and CDR2 SVGAGI. There are 15 residues in the CDR3. CDR3 in DNA: TGTGCCAGCAGGACCTCCGGGACAGCTAACTATGGCTACACCTTC. Its translation: CASRTSGTANYGYTF.

V is TRBV7-3 and J is TRBJ2-7; 7 positions agree with TRBD2. Germline assignment: CDR1 SGHTA and CDR2 FQGTGA. V was clipped by 0 bases and J by 1 base; unmatched bases: 6. This CDR3 has 16 residues. CDR3 DNA: TGTGCCAGCAGCTTAACTCCTGGCGGGAGATCCTACGAGCAGTACTTC. It encodes CASSLTPGGRSYEQYF.

V gene TRBV29-1 combines with J gene TRBJ1-2; no definite D call. Germline V gene lookup returns CDR1 SQVTM and CDR2 ANQGSEA. V was trimmed by 4 bases and J by 8 bases, leaving 14 bases between them. This CDR3 contains 12 residues. CDR3 coding DNA: TGCAGCGTTGCCCAAGGGCCCGGAGGCTACACCTTC. Translation gives CSVAQGPGGYTF.

The rearrangement joins TRBV5-1 to TRBJ2-7; TRBD1 might be the D (5 bases). CDR3 length equals 21 residues. Germline loops: CDR1 SGHRS, CDR2 YFSETQ. V was clipped by 4 bases and J by 0 bases, with 32 bases between them. CDR3 nucleotides: TGCGCCAGCAGCCCATTTTTGCCCTCCAAGTGGCTAGGGGCGAGCTCCTACGAGCAGTACTTC. Translated: CASSPFLPSKWLGASSYEQYF.

The chain couples TRBV19 to TRBJ2-7, with 7 bases that match TRBD1. J lost 2 bases, V lost 2 bases, and 3 bases had no gene match. The V gene's germline CDR1 is LNHDA and CDR2 SQIVND (reference sequence). The CDR3 length is 14 residues. The CDR3: CASSIQGGPYEQYF. The CDR3 region has the DNA TGTGCCAGTAGTATACAAGGGGGCCCCTACGAGCAGTACTTC.

The chain is built from TRBV5-4 and TRBJ2-1, with TRBD2 as a possible D gene (6 bases). Germline V gives CDR1 SGHNT, CDR2 YYREEE (reference sequence). Trimming cost V 1 base and J 0 bases, with 8 bases left between them. The CDR3 has 15 residues. CDR3 loop: CASSLTSSSYNEQFF. As DNA, the CDR3 is TGTGCCAGCAGCTTGACTAGCAGCTCCTACAATGAGCAGTTCTTC.

This chain uses TRBV27 with TRBJ1-3; D is possibly TRBD1 (5 bases). V lost 6 bases and J 0 bases, leaving 12 bases between the germline ends. This CDR3 region has 15 residues. Looked up from germline, CDR1 is MNHEY and CDR2 is SMNVEV (reference sequence). The CDR3 DNA follows: TGTGCCAGCAGCCCGGGACGGCACTCTGGAAACACCATATATTTT. It specifies CASSPGRHSGNTIYF.

The rearrangement uses TRBV6-7 and TRBJ1-5, with 7 bases that match TRBD1. TRBV6-7 is sorted into the ORF group, with uncertain function. V shed 7 bases and J 0 bases; nucleotides not matched to a gene: 12. This CDR3 has 17 residues. CDR3 sequence (DNA): TGTGCCAGCACTCACTTTGGGGGACAGTTTAGCAATCAGCCCCAGCATTTT. Residues: CASTHFGGQFSNQPQHF.

The chain carries TRBV28 and TRBJ2-5, with 7 positions matching TRBD2. Germline lookup yields CDR1 MDHEN and CDR2 SYDVKM. The CDR3 length is 13 residues. The J segment lost 5 bases and the V segment lost 6 bases, leaving 6 bases of the junction unmatched. In DNA form, the CDR3 reads TGTGCCAGCAGCCCGACTAGCTATGAGACCCAGTACTTC. This sequence encodes CASSPTSYETQYF.

V gene TRBV7-3 combines with J gene TRBJ2-2; perhaps TRBD2 as D (5 bases). Trimming shortened V by 2 bases and J by 4 bases, and 11 bases separated the two germline ends. The CDR3 runs 15 residues. The germline V gene encodes CDR1 SGHTA and CDR2 FQGTGA. This CDR3 is CASSLVASGTGELFF. The CDR3 nucleotides read TGTGCCAGCAGCTTAGTAGCGTCGGGCACCGGGGAGCTGTTTTTT.